Reported below is one T cell receptor (beta chain). V dropped 3 bases and J dropped 0 bases, with 10 bases sitting between them. The germline CDR1 and CDR2 sequences are GTSNPN and SVGIG (reference sequence). The CDR3 contains 14 residues. This entry is derived from a study of blood T cell repertoires in COVID-19. Study-level information: The samples span acute and convalescent COVID-19 from the United States, Italy and Spain. Sources were T cells, B-cell-depleted T cells, or PBMCs; the material itself was cDNA or gDNA.

Per the authors' pipeline: Amplification of reference gene primers was used by the study to estimate nucleated cell counts. Clones were sequenced by immunoSEQ multiplex PCR, and TCRdb holds only the in-frame ones, with some missing. That table furnishes V, J and clone size, whereas the DNA furnished D and trimming. The sample has 55,000 to 80,000 clones; 89% are singletons. The source is a man older than 75 with acute or convalescent COVID-19. The specimen sequenced was peripheral blood. The chain couples TRBV30 to TRBJ2-3; D is uncertain. The CDR3 nucleotides read TGTGCCTGGAGCTTGGGCGCTAGCACAGATACGCAGTATTTT. Translating it yields CAWSLGASTDTQYF.